These 8 T cell receptor beta chains came from one sample sequenced in a study of T-cell reconstitution after alpha-beta-depleted transplantation in children. The TCRbeta library incorporated unique molecular identifiers. A single record per CDR3 protein comes from TCRdb applying MiXCR to the PCR reads. The sample contains approximately 520,000 distinct CDR3 sequences, about 31% of which appear only once. The starting material was PBMCs from the stem cell graft donor, obtained from the stem cell graft. The receptors originated from a human donor who donated a stem cell graft to a child with aplastic anemia.

A few counts support this clonotype. The V gene is TRBV29-1, the J gene TRBJ1-5; unclear D gene. The CDR3 spans 12 residues. V was clipped by 4 bases and J by 4 bases, with 8 bases between them. The germline V gene has CDR1 SQVTM and CDR2 ANQGSEA. The CDR3 sequence: CSVGERNQPQHF. The CDR3 bases are TGCAGCGTTGGGGAAAGGAATCAGCCCCAGCATTTT.

This clonotype has just a few counts. The DNA for the CDR3 is TGTGCCAGCAGGGCTAGCGGACAGCGCACAGATACGCAGTATTTT. Translated: CASRASGQRTDTQYF. This chain uses TRBV7-2 with TRBJ2-3, with D possibly TRBD2 on 7 matching bases. This CDR3 region has 15 residues. CDR1 and CDR2 (germline): SGHTA, FQGNSA. Trimming left V 6 bases short and J 1 base short, with 14 bases between.

This clonotype was seen more than once but under ten times. This rearrangement joins TRBV6-1 to TRBJ2-3; D might be TRBD1 or TRBD2, each matching 7 bases. The germline gives CDR1 MNHNS, CDR2 SASEGT. V was pared by 6 bases and J by 2 bases, with 15 bases between. The CDR3 is made up of 15 amino acids. CDR3 bases: TGTGCCAGCAGGAGGGGGCGGGGGCTCACAGATACGCAGTATTTT. It codes for CASRRGRGLTDTQYF.

This clonotype was counted only a few times. This chain connects TRBV10-3 to TRBJ2-5, with TRBD2 matching over 7 bases. Germline assignment: CDR1 ENHRY and CDR2 SYGVKD. The V gene end was trimmed by 10 bases and the J gene end by 5 bases; junction bases not matched to a gene: 16. There are 15 residues in the CDR3. The CDR3 sequence is CATLSPGGSSETQYF. CDR3 sequence (DNA): TGTGCCACCCTCTCACCAGGCGGGAGCTCGGAGACCCAGTACTTC.

In regard to this clonotype: Given a much more abundant clone one base away, this may be a read error. As DNA, the CDR3 is TGCAGCGTTGTGAACAGCTTCCAAGAGACCCAGTACTTC. It codes for CSVVNSFQETQYF. The chain links TRBV29-1 to TRBJ2-5; unclear D gene. Germline loops: CDR1 SQVTM, CDR2 ANQGSEA. CDR3 length: 13 residues. V shed 4 bases and J shed 1 base, with 10 bases lying between them.

Here the CDR3 reads CASRTGTGIFLGNTEAFF. The CDR3 nucleotides are TGTGCCAGCAGGACCGGGACAGGGATCTTTTTAGGGAACACTGAAGCTTTCTTT. This chain connects TRBV12-3 or TRBV12-4 to TRBJ1-1; TRBD1 matches at 9 bases. The V gene end was trimmed by 6 bases and the J gene end by 1 base; junction bases not matched to a gene: 15. CDR3 length equals 18 residues.

This clonotype was seen a single time. The J gene is TRBJ2-7, the V gene TRBV25-1; 7 bases match TRBD2. This CDR3 spans 13 amino acids. Germline values: CDR1 MGHDK, CDR2 SYGVNS. Trimming cost V 6 bases and J 5 bases; bases outside gene matches: 7. The CDR3 loop is CASSGSGTNEQYV. DNA for the CDR3: TGTGCCAGCAGCGGCAGCGGGACCAACGAGCAGTACGTC.

The table lists this clonotype with a few counts. The CDR3 is CASMGGGEQYV. The CDR3 DNA sequence: TGTGCCAGCATGGGGGGAGGCGAGCAGTACGTC. The chain is built from TRBV21-1 and TRBJ2-7; the D call TRBD2 from the table was never checked on the DNA. TRBV21-1 is a known pseudogene. The CDR3 has 11 residues.